This record looks at one TCR beta chain sequence and its context. What it recognizes is unknown. Sample-barcoded 5' priming and a J-beta primer mix drove a second PCR of about 6 to 12 cycles. TCRdb used MiXCR to reprocess the 5' RACE reads, holding one entry per CDR3 protein. The sample carries almost 800,000 distinct CDR3 sequences, roughly 64% recorded once. These data are taken from a study of blood T cells in healthy people across ages. The study's findings and limits: When one million T cells were used, diversity estimates were thought to be underestimates.

V shed 6 bases, J shed 3 bases, and the junction held 8 bases outside the gene matches. Germline V gene data show CDR1 as DFQATT and CDR2 as SNEGSKA (reference sequence). The CDR3 totals 16 residues. Every sample had a minimum of 6 million PBMCs isolated. The chain employs TRBV20-1 and TRBJ2-3, with 14 bases lining up with TRBD2. This TCR was recovered from a man aged 25-45 years in good health. Source material: blood. The CDR3: CSASKTSGRGTDTQYF. The CDR3 region has the DNA TGCAGTGCCTCAAAGACTAGCGGGAGGGGAACAGATACGCAGTATTTT.